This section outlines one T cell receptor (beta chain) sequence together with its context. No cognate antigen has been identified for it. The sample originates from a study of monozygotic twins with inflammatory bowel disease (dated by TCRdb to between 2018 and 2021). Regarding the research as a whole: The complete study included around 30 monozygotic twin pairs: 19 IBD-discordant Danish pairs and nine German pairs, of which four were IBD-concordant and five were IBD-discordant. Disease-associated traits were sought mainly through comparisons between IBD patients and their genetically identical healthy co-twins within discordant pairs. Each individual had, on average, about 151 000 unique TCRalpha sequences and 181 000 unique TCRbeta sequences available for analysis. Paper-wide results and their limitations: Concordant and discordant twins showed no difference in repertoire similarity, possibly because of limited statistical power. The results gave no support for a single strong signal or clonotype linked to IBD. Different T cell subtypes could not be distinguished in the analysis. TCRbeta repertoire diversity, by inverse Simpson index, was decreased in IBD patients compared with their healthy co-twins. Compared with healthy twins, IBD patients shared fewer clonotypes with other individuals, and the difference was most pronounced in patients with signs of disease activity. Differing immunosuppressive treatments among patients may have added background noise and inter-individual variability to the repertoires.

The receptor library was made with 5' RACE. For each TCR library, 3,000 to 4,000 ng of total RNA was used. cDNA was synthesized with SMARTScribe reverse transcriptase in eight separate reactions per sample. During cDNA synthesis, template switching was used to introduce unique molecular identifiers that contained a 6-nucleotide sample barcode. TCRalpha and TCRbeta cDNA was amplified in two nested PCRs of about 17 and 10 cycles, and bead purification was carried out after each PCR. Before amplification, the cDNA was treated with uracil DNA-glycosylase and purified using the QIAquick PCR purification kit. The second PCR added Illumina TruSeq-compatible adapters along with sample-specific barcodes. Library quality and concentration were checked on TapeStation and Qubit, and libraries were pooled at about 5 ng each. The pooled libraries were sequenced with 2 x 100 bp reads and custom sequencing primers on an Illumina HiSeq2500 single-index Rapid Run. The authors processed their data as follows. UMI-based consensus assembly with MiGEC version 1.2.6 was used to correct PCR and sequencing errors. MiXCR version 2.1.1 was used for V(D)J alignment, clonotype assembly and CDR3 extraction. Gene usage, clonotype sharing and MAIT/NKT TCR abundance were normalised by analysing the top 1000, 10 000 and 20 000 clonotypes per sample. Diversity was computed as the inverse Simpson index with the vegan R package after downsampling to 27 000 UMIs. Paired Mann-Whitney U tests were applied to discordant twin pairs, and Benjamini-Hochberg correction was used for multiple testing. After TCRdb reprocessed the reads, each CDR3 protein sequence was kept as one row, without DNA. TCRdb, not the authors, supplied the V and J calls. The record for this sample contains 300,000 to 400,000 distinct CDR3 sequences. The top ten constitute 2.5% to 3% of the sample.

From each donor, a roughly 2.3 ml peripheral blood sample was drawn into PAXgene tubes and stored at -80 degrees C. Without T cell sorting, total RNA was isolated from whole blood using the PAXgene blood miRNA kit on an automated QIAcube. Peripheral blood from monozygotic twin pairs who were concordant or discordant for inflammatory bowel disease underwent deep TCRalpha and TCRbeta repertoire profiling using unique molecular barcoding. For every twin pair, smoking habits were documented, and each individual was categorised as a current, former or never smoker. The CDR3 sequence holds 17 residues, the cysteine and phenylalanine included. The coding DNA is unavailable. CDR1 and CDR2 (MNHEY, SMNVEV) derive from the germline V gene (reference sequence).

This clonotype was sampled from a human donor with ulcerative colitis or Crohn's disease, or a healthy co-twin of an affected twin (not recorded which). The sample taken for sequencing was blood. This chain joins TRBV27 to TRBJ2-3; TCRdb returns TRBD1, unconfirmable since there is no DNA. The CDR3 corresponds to CASSQRGGRTQRDTQYF.